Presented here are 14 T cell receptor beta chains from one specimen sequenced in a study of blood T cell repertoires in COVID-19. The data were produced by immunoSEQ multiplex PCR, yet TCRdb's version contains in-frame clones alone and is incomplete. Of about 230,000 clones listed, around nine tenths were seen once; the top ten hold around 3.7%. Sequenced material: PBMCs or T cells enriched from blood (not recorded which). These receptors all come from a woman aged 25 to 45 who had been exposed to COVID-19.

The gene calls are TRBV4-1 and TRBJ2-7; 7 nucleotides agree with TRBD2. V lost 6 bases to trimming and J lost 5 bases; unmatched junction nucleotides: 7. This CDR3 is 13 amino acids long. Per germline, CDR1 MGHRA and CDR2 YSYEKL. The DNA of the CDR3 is TGCGCCAGCAGGGAGACTAGCTTTAACGAGCAGTACTTC. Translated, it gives CASRETSFNEQYF.

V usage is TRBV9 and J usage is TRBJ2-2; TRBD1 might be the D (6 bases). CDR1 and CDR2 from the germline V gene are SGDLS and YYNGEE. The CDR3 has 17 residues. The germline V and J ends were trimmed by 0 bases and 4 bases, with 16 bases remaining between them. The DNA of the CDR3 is TGTGCCAGCAGCGTAGGTACAGGGAGTCTTGGCACCGGGGAGCTGTTTTTT. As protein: CASSVGTGSLGTGELFF.

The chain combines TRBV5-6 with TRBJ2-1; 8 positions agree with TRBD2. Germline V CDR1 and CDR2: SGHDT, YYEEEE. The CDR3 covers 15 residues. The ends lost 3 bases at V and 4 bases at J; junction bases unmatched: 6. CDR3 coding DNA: TGTGCCAGCAGCTGGAGCGGGAGTTCTTACAATGAGCAGTTCTTC. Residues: CASSWSGSSYNEQFF.

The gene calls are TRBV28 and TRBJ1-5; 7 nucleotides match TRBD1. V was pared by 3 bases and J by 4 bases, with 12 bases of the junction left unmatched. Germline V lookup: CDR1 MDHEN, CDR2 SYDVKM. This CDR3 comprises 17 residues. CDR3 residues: CASSFPSWTGGNQPQHF. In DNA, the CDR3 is TGTGCCAGCAGTTTCCCATCCTGGACAGGAGGGAATCAGCCCCAGCATTTT.

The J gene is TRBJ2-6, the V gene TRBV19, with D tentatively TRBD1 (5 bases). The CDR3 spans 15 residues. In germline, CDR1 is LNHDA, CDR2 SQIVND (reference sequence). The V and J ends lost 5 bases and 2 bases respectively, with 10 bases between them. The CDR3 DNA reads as TGTGCCAGTAGTGAGCTCAGGGCTGGGGCCAACGTCCTGACTTTC. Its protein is CASSELRAGANVLTF.

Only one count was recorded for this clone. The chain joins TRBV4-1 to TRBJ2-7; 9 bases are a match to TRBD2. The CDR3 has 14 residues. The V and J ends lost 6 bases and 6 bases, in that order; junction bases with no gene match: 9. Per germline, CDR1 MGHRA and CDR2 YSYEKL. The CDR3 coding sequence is TGCGCCAGCAGTGCGGGGGGGATTACCTTCGAGCAGTACTTC. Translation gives CASSAGGITFEQYF.

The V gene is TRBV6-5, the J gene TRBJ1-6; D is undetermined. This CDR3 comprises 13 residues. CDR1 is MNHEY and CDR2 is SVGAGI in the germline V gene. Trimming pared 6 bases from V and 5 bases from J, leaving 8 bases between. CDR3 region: CASRRTHNSPLHF. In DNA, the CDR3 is TGTGCCAGCAGGAGAACCCATAATTCACCCCTCCACTTT.

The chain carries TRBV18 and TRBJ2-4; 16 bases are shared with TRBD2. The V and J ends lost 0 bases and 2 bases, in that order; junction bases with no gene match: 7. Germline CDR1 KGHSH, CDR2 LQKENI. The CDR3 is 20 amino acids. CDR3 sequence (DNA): TGTGCCAGCTCACCACCTTTGGGACTAGCGGGAGGGCCCCCCAAAAACATTCAGTACTTC. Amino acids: CASSPPLGLAGGPPKNIQYF.

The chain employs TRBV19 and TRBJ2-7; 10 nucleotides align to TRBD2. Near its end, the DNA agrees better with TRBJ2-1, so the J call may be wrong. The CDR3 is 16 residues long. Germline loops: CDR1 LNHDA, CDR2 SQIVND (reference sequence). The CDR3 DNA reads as TGTGCCAGTAGTATAGAGGGGCTAGCGGGAGACAATGAGCAGTTCTTC. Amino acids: CASSIEGLAGDNEQFF.

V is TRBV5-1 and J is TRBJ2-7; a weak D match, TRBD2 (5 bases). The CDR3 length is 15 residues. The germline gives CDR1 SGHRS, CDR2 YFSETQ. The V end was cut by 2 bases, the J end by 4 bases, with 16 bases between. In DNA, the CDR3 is TGCGCCAGCAGCTTAGTACCGGGAATCGAGTACGAGCAGTACTTC. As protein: CASSLVPGIEYEQYF. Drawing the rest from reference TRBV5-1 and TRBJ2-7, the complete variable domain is KAGVTQTPRYLIKTRGQQVTLSCSPISGHRSVSWYQQTPGQGLQFLFEYFSETQRNKGNFPGRFSGRQFSNSRSEMNVSTLELGDSALYLCASSLVPGIEYEQYFGPGTRLTVT.

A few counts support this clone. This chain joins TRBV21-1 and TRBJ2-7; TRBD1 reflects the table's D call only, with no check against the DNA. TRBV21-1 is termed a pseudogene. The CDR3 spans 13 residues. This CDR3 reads CASSVGTDYEQYF. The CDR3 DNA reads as TGTGCCAGCAGCGTTGGGACAGACTACGAGCAGTACTTC.

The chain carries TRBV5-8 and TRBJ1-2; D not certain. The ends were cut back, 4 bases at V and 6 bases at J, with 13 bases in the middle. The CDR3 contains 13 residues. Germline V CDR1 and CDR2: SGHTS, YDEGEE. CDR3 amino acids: CASSQLGWNGYTF. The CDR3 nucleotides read TGTGCCAGCAGCCAACTCGGGTGGAATGGCTACACCTTC.

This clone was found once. The CDR3 region is CATSGGATEAFF. DNA of the CDR3: TGTGCCACCTCCGGGGGGGCGACTGAAGCTTTCTTT. The chain recombines TRBV2 with TRBJ1-1, with TRBD1 as a possible D gene (6 bases). The V gene lost 10 bases and the J gene lost 5 bases, with 14 bases spanning the gap. This CDR3 contains 12 residues. Looked up from germline, CDR1 is SNHLY and CDR2 is FYNNEI. The entire variable domain, with the rest obtained from reference TRBV2 and TRBJ1-1, is as follows: EPEVTQTPSHQVTQMGQEVILRCVPISNHLYFYWYRQILGQKVEFLVSFYNNEISEKSEIFDDQFSVERPDGSNFTLKIRSTKLEDSAMYFCATSGGATEAFFGQGTRLTVV.

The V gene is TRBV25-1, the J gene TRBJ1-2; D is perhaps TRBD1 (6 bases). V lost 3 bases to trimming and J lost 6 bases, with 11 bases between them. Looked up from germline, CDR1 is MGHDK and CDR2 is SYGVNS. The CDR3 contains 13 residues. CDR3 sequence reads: CASSDTGHHGYTF. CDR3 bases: TGTGCCAGCAGTGATACGGGACACCATGGCTACACCTTC.